The 22 T cell receptor beta chains below were found in one sample sequenced in a study of shared clonotypes between healthy human individuals. Method: immunoSEQ multiplex PCR; TCRdb's copy keeps in-frame clones and lacks some. The sample records some 1,900,000 clones, just under 95% being singletons. Only CD45RO-negative cells positively selected for CCR7 counted as naive CD8 cells, so terminally differentiated effector memory CD45RA+ cells were excluded. The sample was naive CD8+ T cells sorted from blood. These receptors originate from a man younger than 35 in good health.

The V and J genes are TRBV7-9 and TRBJ2-3; TRBD2 matches at 11 bases. Germline trimming cut 3 bases from V and 2 bases from J; bases unmatched to any gene: 7. The CDR3 is made up of 17 amino acids. The germline gives CDR1 SEHNR, CDR2 FQNEAQ (reference sequence). The CDR3 spells CASSLSVSGRATDTQYF. The CDR3 nucleotides read TGTGCCAGCAGCTTGTCTGTTAGCGGGAGGGCCACAGATACGCAGTATTTT.

The CDR3, as DNA: TGCAGCGCCTACCGGGACGCCGGTGAGCAGTTCTTC. Protein sequence: CSAYRDAGEQFF. This chain connects TRBV29-1 to TRBJ2-1, with D perhaps matching TRBD1 or TRBD2 (5 bases each). Germline-derived CDR1 and CDR2 are SQVTM and ANQGSEA. V lost 7 bases and J lost 9, with 16 bases in between. The CDR3 covers 12 residues.

The chain recombines TRBV6-5 with TRBJ2-5; TRBD2 aligns across 7 bases. Trimming removed 7 bases from V and 5 bases from J; junction bases left unmatched: 7. Germline CDR1 and CDR2: MNHEY and SVGAGI. CDR3 length: 13 amino acids. CDR3 loop: CASMGGEGETQYF. The DNA for the CDR3 is TGTGCCAGCATGGGGGGGGAGGGGGAGACCCAGTACTTC.

The V and J genes are TRBV19 and TRBJ2-7; 10 bases line up with TRBD2. The CDR3 length is 14 residues. CDR1 is LNHDA and CDR2 is SQIVND in the germline V gene (reference sequence). With 4 bases clipped from V and 1 base from J, the junction kept 1 base outside the gene matches. The CDR3 here is CASSRLAGSYEQYF. In DNA form, the CDR3 reads TGTGCCAGTAGTAGACTAGCGGGTTCCTACGAGCAGTACTTC. Based on the CDR3 plus reference TRBV19 and TRBJ2-7, the full variable domain is DGGITQSPKYLFRKEGQNVTLSCEQNLNHDAMYWYRQDPGQGLRLIYYSQIVNDFQKGDIAEGYSVSREKKESFPLTVTSAQKNPTAFYLCASSRLAGSYEQYFGPGTRLTVT.

This sequence joins TRBV6-1 and TRBJ2-7; no definite D call. V dropped 1 base and J dropped 5 bases, with 18 bases sitting between them. Germline loops: CDR1 MNHNS, CDR2 SASEGT. The CDR3 consists of 16 residues. The CDR3 DNA sequence: TGTGCCAGCAGTGAAGGCTTCCTGGGTCCGGCCCACGAGCAGTACTTC. Its protein is CASSEGFLGPAHEQYF.

The CDR3 DNA follows: TGTGCCAGCAGCTTAGTGGGGAGGGGGCCGAACACTGAAGCTTTCTTT. Translating gives CASSLVGRGPNTEAFF. The V gene is TRBV7-9, the J gene TRBJ1-1; 7 bases line up with TRBD1. The CDR3 loop spans 16 amino acids. Germline trimming cut 1 base from V and 1 base from J; bases unmatched to any gene: 6. The V gene's germline CDR1 is SEHNR and CDR2 FQNEAQ (reference sequence).

This chain joins TRBV19 and TRBJ2-4; TRBD1 agrees at 8 bases. Trimming at V came to 10 bases and at J to 6 bases, leaving 11 bases not matched to a gene. CDR3 length: 14 residues. The germline gives CDR1 LNHDA, CDR2 SQIVND (reference sequence). CDR3 sequence reads: CAKNPRTGSNIQYF. The CDR3 DNA reads TGTGCCAAGAACCCCAGGACAGGGTCAAACATTCAGTACTTC.

The table lists this clone with many counts. The gene calls are TRBV27 and TRBJ1-1, with 8 positions matching TRBD1. The length of the CDR3 is 14 residues. V shed 0 bases, J shed 3 bases, and the junction held 0 bases outside the gene matches. Germline lookup yields CDR1 MNHEY and CDR2 SMNVEV (reference sequence). The CDR3 loop is CASSLSQGDTEAFF. CDR3 in DNA: TGTGCCAGCAGTTTATCACAGGGGGACACTGAAGCTTTCTTT.

The rearrangement links TRBV27 to TRBJ2-3; D is uncertain. CDR1 is MNHEY and CDR2 is SMNVEV in the germline V gene (reference sequence). V lost 6 bases, J lost 0 bases, and 10 bases lay in between. The CDR3 is 14 residues long. The CDR3 DNA reads TGTGCCAGCAGAATCCACACTAGCACAGATACGCAGTATTTT. Translated, it gives CASRIHTSTDTQYF.

The chain's CDR3 is CASRPGGNQPQHF. CDR3 nucleotide sequence: TGTGCCAGCAGACCGGGGGGCAATCAGCCCCAGCATTTT. This chain connects TRBV27 to TRBJ1-5; D is perhaps TRBD1 (5 bases). Trimming pared 6 bases from V and 2 bases from J, leaving 8 bases between. Germline V gene sequence: CDR1 MNHEY, CDR2 SMNVEV (reference sequence). This CDR3 is built from 13 residues.

The genes are TRBV13 and TRBJ2-1; no clear D. V lost 1 base, J lost 8 bases, and 9 bases lay in between. Germline CDR1 PRHDT, CDR2 FYEKMQ (reference sequence). CDR3 length: 13 residues. CDR3 bases: TGTGCCAGCAGCTTAGAAACATCGGATGAGCAGTTCTTC. As protein: CASSLETSDEQFF.

A word on this clone: Other DNA sequences in this sample translate to the same CDR3. The rearrangement uses TRBV9 and TRBJ1-1; 8 positions match TRBD1. The CDR3 consists of 14 residues. V shed 2 bases, J shed 4 bases, and the junction held 4 bases outside the gene matches. The germline gives CDR1 SGDLS, CDR2 YYNGEE. CDR3 DNA: TGTGCCAGCAGCGTGGAAGACAGGGGCACTGAAGCTTTCTTT. Translation: CASSVEDRGTEAFF.

This rearrangement joins TRBV11-2 to TRBJ1-4, with 7 bases identical to TRBD1. The germline CDR1 and CDR2 sequences are SGHAT and FQNNGV. Trimming at V came to 5 bases and at J to 7 bases, leaving 13 bases not matched to a gene. This CDR3 is 16 amino acids long. The CDR3 is CASSPALGQWSEKLFF. The CDR3 nucleotides read TGTGCCAGCAGCCCCGCTCTGGGACAGTGGAGTGAAAAACTGTTTTTT.

The V call is TRBV7-9, the J call TRBJ2-2, with 7 bases matching TRBD1. The V gene's germline CDR1 is SEHNR and CDR2 FQNEAQ (reference sequence). After removal of 5 bases from V and 0 bases from J, the junction contained 9 bases not matched to a gene. The CDR3 totals 17 residues. The CDR3 region has the DNA TGTGCCAGCAGCCCCCCCCGGACAGGATCGAACACCGGGGAGCTGTTTTTT. It codes for CASSPPRTGSNTGELFF.

This clone came up once. The junction and the germline gene differ at one end; a read error may be behind it. The CDR3 is CAWSVSPSGGF. Written as DNA, the CDR3 is TGTGCCTGGAGTGTATCCCCTAGCGGGGGCTTC. V usage is TRBV30 and J usage is TRBJ2-7; 10 bases align to TRBD2. CDR1 and CDR2 (germline): GTSNPN, SVGIG (reference sequence). The CDR3 runs 11 residues.

This chain joins TRBV28 and TRBJ1-1; D is unresolved. The CDR3 runs to 14 residues. V lost 4 bases to trimming and J lost 4 bases, with 13 bases between them. Germline values: CDR1 MDHEN, CDR2 SYDVKM. CDR3 residues: CASSSIGMGTEAFF. DNA of the CDR3: TGTGCCAGCAGTTCGATTGGGATGGGCACTGAAGCTTTCTTT.

This chain uses TRBV27 with TRBJ2-7; the match to TRBD1 covers 7 bases. Germline trimming cut 5 bases from V and 2 bases from J; bases unmatched to any gene: 12. CDR3 size: 16 residues. Germline V gene data show CDR1 as MNHEY and CDR2 as SMNVEV (reference sequence). The CDR3 spells CASSPSQGTVAYEQYF. The CDR3 nucleotides are TGTGCCAGCAGTCCTTCCCAGGGGACAGTAGCCTACGAGCAGTACTTC.

The chain joins TRBV5-8 to TRBJ2-5; D is uncertain. The germline gives CDR1 SGHTS, CDR2 YDEGEE. The CDR3 has 16 amino acids. Trimming took off 1 base at V and 1 base at J, with 14 bases between the two ends. The CDR3, as DNA: TGTGCCAGCAGCTTGTTGGTATCGCTGAGCCAAGAGACCCAGTACTTC. Translated, it gives CASSLLVSLSQETQYF.

This clone appeared a single time. The chain couples TRBV30 to TRBJ2-2; D is perhaps TRBD2 (5 bases). The CDR3 sequence is 17 residues long. Trimming removed 0 bases at V and 3 bases at J, with 17 bases between. CDR1 and CDR2 (germline): GTSNPN, SVGIG (reference sequence). This chain's CDR3 is CAWSVGFYGIDTGELFF. The CDR3 DNA reads TGTGCCTGGAGTGTTGGCTTCTACGGGATCGACACCGGGGAGCTGTTTTTT.

With respect to this clone: Other DNA sequences in the same sample also yield this CDR3. The gene calls are TRBV27 and TRBJ1-1; D gene ambiguous. This CDR3 comprises 12 residues. Germline assignment: CDR1 MNHEY and CDR2 SMNVEV (reference sequence). Trimming removed 1 base at V and 5 bases at J, with 5 bases between. CDR3 nucleotides: TGTGCCAGCAGTTTATTGGGGACTGAAGCTTTCTTT. Translation: CASSLLGTEAFF.

The DNA of the CDR3 is TGCGCCAGCAGCCAAGACCCGGGACAGGGGGTCGAGCAGTACTTC. Translated, it gives CASSQDPGQGVEQYF. The chain is built from TRBV4-1 and TRBJ2-7, with TRBD1 matching 11 bases. Germline lookup yields CDR1 MGHRA and CDR2 YSYEKL. V gave up 0 bases and J gave up 6 bases; unmatched junction bases: 4. CDR3 length: 15 amino acids.

Turning to this clone: The same CDR3 can be traced to other DNA sequences in this sample. This chain joins TRBV5-1 and TRBJ2-1; TRBD2 matches at 8 bases. The V gene end was trimmed by 0 bases and the J gene end by 2 bases; junction bases not matched to a gene: 1. The CDR3 is made up of 15 amino acids. Germline lookup yields CDR1 SGHRS and CDR2 YFSETQ. The CDR3 reads CASSLGGGPYNEQFF. CDR3 sequence (DNA): TGCGCCAGCAGCTTGGGCGGGGGGCCCTACAATGAGCAGTTCTTC. Full variable domain (remainder filled in from reference TRBV5-1 and TRBJ2-1): KAGVTQTPRYLIKTRGQQVTLSCSPISGHRSVSWYQQTPGQGLQFLFEYFSETQRNKGNFPGRFSGRQFSNSRSEMNVSTLELGDSALYLCASSLGGGPYNEQFFGPGTRLTVL.